Each of the 21 T cell receptor beta chains below was sequenced from the same sample in a study of blood T cells in healthy people across ages. For the second PCR, which ran for about 6 to 11 cycles, a sample-barcoded 5' primer and a J-beta primer mix were used. TCRdb analysed the 5' RACE reads with MiXCR anew, one entry per CDR3 protein. The table shows about 830,000 distinct CDR3 sequences, with 62% occurring only once. The specimen was blood. Receptors were obtained from a man aged 25-45 years in good health.

The chain couples TRBV5-1 to TRBJ2-5, with 9 bases matching TRBD2. The CDR3 consists of 18 residues. Germline CDR1 and CDR2: SGHRS and YFSETQ. Trimming cost V 4 bases and J 2 bases; bases outside gene matches: 15. In DNA form, the CDR3 reads TGCGCCAGCAGCCCGGGGGACGGAAGCGGGGGGCGACAAGAGACCCAGTACTTC. It codes for CASSPGDGSGGRQETQYF.

The rearrangement uses TRBV12-3 or TRBV12-4 and TRBJ2-5; D possibly uses TRBD1 or TRBD2 (5 bases each). V lost 10 bases to trimming and J lost 4 bases, with 10 bases between them. CDR3 length: 11 amino acids. CDR3 in DNA: TGTGCCACTGGTGGGGGAGAGACCCAGTACTTC. Protein: CATGGGETQYF.

In its sample, this clonotype was seen a few times. J is TRBJ2-6 and V is TRBV7-2; D remains unclear. This CDR3 is built from 15 residues. The V end lost 7 bases, the J end lost 0 bases, and 10 bases lay between the germline ends. The germline gives CDR1 SGHTA, CDR2 FQGNSA. CDR3 in DNA: TGTGCCAGCACCACAGAGAGCTCTGGGGCCAACGTCCTGACTTTC. It specifies CASTTESSGANVLTF.

The rearrangement links TRBV20-1 to TRBJ2-1; TRBD2 might be the D (5 bases). The length of the CDR3 is 13 residues. From germline, CDR1 is DFQATT and CDR2 SNEGSKA (reference sequence). The V gene lost 3 bases and the J gene lost 2 bases, with 8 bases spanning the gap. CDR3 protein: CSASTGTYNEQFF. CDR3 bases: TGCAGTGCTAGCACCGGGACCTACAATGAGCAGTTCTTC.

This chain connects TRBV11-1 to TRBJ2-1, with 12 bases fitting TRBD2. In germline, CDR1 is SGHAT, CDR2 FQDESV (reference sequence). This CDR3 is built from 18 residues. V lost 1 base and J lost 0; bases outside the gene matches: 4. CDR3 region: CASSLGLAGGLSYNEQFF. As DNA, the CDR3 is TGTGCCAGCAGCTTAGGCCTAGCGGGGGGGCTCTCCTACAATGAGCAGTTCTTC. Drawing the rest from reference TRBV11-1 and TRBJ2-1, the complete variable domain is EAEVAQSPRYKITEKSQAVAFWCDPISGHATLYWYRQILGQGPELLVQFQDESVVDDSQLPKDRFSAERLKGVDSTLKIQPAELGDSAMYLCASSLGLAGGLSYNEQFFGPGTRLTVL.

In this sample, this clonotype turned up a few times. The chain links TRBV20-1 to TRBJ2-1; 9 nucleotides match TRBD2. The CDR3 is 14 residues long. J was trimmed by 8 bases and V by 5 bases; bases with no gene match: 10. Looked up from germline, CDR1 is DFQATT and CDR2 is SNEGSKA (reference sequence). The CDR3 loop is CSASGGLAYHEQFF. The CDR3, as DNA: TGCAGTGCTTCAGGGGGACTAGCATACCATGAGCAGTTCTTC.

This chain links TRBV6-5 with TRBJ2-5, with D perhaps TRBD2 (5 bases). CDR3 length equals 15 residues. Trimming removed 6 bases at V and 2 bases at J, with 16 bases between. Germline V lookup: CDR1 MNHEY, CDR2 SVGAGI. CDR3 region: CASSTGWQFQETQYF. CDR3 sequence (DNA): TGTGCCAGCAGCACGGGGTGGCAGTTTCAAGAGACCCAGTACTTC.

This clonotype appeared a single time. J is TRBJ1-6 and V is TRBV20-1; TRBD1 might be the D (6 bases). The germline V and J ends were trimmed by 6 bases and 6 bases, with 27 bases remaining between them. CDR1 DFQATT and CDR2 SNEGSKA come from the germline V gene (reference sequence). This CDR3 has 18 amino acids. CDR3 nucleotide sequence: TGCAGTGCGGGCGGGGGGGGGCCCAAGGTCGGAGTTAATTCACCCCTCCACTTT. As protein: CSAGGGGPKVGVNSPLHF.

This clonotype has only a few counts. The chain carries TRBV10-3 and TRBJ2-1; D is unresolved. The germline V gene has CDR1 ENHRY and CDR2 SYGVKD. V lost 10 bases, J lost 6 bases, and 19 bases lay in between. CDR3 length: 14 residues. DNA for the CDR3: TGTGCCAGCACTCCCTCGGACGACTTCAATGAGCAGTTCTTC. This gives the protein CASTPSDDFNEQFF.

This clonotype has more than one count but fewer than ten. The rearrangement uses TRBV7-3 and TRBJ2-1; D uncertain. The J call may be incorrect, as the DNA end agrees better with TRBJ2-7. CDR3 size: 13 residues. Germline-derived CDR1 and CDR2 are SGHTA and FQGTGA. The CDR3 DNA sequence: TGTGCCAGCAGCTTCGAGGCTTCAGGAGAGCAGTACTTC. It codes for CASSFEASGEQYF.

The chain combines TRBV20-1 with TRBJ2-7; D gene uncertain. Trimming took 3 bases from V and 5 from J, leaving 5 bases between them. Germline V gene lookup returns CDR1 DFQATT and CDR2 SNEGSKA (reference sequence). CDR3 length: 10 residues. CDR3 amino acids: CSASLNEQYF. The CDR3 DNA reads as TGCAGTGCTAGTCTCAACGAGCAGTACTTC.

The rearrangement links TRBV2 to TRBJ1-1; a possible D gene is TRBD1 (6 bases). Trimming left V 7 bases short and J 3 bases short, with 12 bases between. Germline V lookup: CDR1 SNHLY, CDR2 FYNNEI. The CDR3 consists of 13 residues. For the CDR3, the DNA is TGTGCCAGCAAAGCGGACAGACACACTGAAGCTTTCTTT. Its protein product is CASKADRHTEAFF.

This sequence joins TRBV3-1 and TRBJ2-1; TRBD2 aligns across 7 bases. Looked up from germline, CDR1 is LGHDT and CDR2 is YNNKEL (reference sequence). Germline trimming cut 1 base from V and 7 bases from J; bases unmatched to any gene: 1. The CDR3 loop spans 13 amino acids. The CDR3 DNA reads as TGTGCCAGCAGCCAAGCCGGGGGGAATGAGCAGTTCTTC. This encodes CASSQAGGNEQFF.

As to this clonotype: One end of the junction varies from germline; a read error may be responsible. The rearrangement uses TRBV4-1 and TRBJ2-1; TRBD2 might be the D (5 bases). CDR1 is MGHRA and CDR2 is YSYEKL in the germline V gene. CDR3 length: 15 residues. CDR3 nucleotide sequence: TGCGCCAGCAGCCAAGCATCCCAGACCTACAATGAGCGGTACTTC. Translation: CASSQASQTYNERYF.

This clonotype was seen a handful of times. The chain employs TRBV6-4 and TRBJ2-1, with TRBD2 matching 7 bases. The junction had 6 bases not matched to a gene; V was cut back by 0 bases and J by 4 bases. Per germline, CDR1 MRHNA and CDR2 SNTAGT. The CDR3 is 16 residues long. Here the CDR3 DNA reads TGTGCCAGCAGTGACTCGGCAGGGAGGGGTTACAATGAGCAGTTCTTC. It is translated as CASSDSAGRGYNEQFF.

This clonotype showed up just a few times. The chain joins TRBV2 to TRBJ2-1; 9 bases are a match to TRBD2. CDR1 is SNHLY and CDR2 is FYNNEI in the germline V gene. The V gene end was trimmed by 2 bases and the J gene end by 4 bases; junction bases not matched to a gene: 6. The CDR3 is 16 residues long. Here the CDR3 reads CASSEMAGGYYNEQFF. CDR3 nucleotide sequence: TGTGCCAGCAGTGAAATGGCGGGGGGGTATTACAATGAGCAGTTCTTC. The whole variable domain, filled in from reference TRBV2 and TRBJ2-1, reads EPEVTQTPSHQVTQMGQEVILRCVPISNHLYFYWYRQILGQKVEFLVSFYNNEISEKSEIFDDQFSVERPDGSNFTLKIRSTKLEDSAMYFCASSEMAGGYYNEQFFGPGTRLTVL.

J is TRBJ2-7 and V is TRBV27; 15 bases are shared with TRBD2. J was trimmed by 7 bases and V by 5 bases; bases with no gene match: 21. CDR3 length: 20 residues. Germline V gene data show CDR1 as MNHEY and CDR2 as SMNVEV (reference sequence). The CDR3 protein is CASSPMPGLAGGRARNEQYF. The CDR3 DNA reads as TGTGCCAGCAGTCCCATGCCGGGACTAGCGGGGGGACGGGCACGCAATGAGCAGTACTTC.

This clonotype was seen a handful of times. The chain recombines TRBV29-1 with TRBJ2-4, with 7 bases fitting TRBD1. The J call may be mistaken, given a closer DNA end match to TRBJ2-7. CDR3 length equals 14 residues. Germline V gene lookup returns CDR1 SQVTM and CDR2 ANQGSEA. The chain's CDR3 is CSVTKGQTLGEQYF. The CDR3 bases are TGCAGCGTTACCAAGGGACAGACCCTAGGCGAGCAGTACTTC.

This sequence joins TRBV7-2 and TRBJ2-1; tentatively, D is TRBD1 (6 bases). Germline values: CDR1 SGHTA, CDR2 FQGNSA. Trimming pared 0 bases from V and 3 bases from J, leaving 12 bases between. The CDR3 contains 16 residues. This chain's CDR3 is CASSLAGAEIYNEQFF. The DNA for the CDR3 is TGTGCCAGCAGCTTAGCGGGGGCAGAGATCTACAATGAGCAGTTCTTC.

This clonotype was counted once. The chain uses TRBV11-2 and TRBJ2-5; tentatively, D is TRBD1 (6 bases). V gave up 4 bases and J gave up 2 bases, with 17 bases separating them. Germline values: CDR1 SGHAT, CDR2 FQNNGV. The CDR3 sequence is 16 residues long. This CDR3 reads CASSSRQADGQETQYF. Written as DNA, the CDR3 is TGTGCCAGCAGCTCCAGACAGGCCGACGGGCAAGAGACCCAGTACTTC.

V and J are TRBV5-1 and TRBJ2-3; possibly TRBD2 for D (5 bases). Germline CDR1 SGHRS, CDR2 YFSETQ. The CDR3 contains 17 residues. Between the trimmed V and J ends, which lost 5 bases and 3 bases, there was a span of 22 bases. This CDR3 is CASSTTLGGFGTDTQYF. The CDR3 DNA is TGCGCCAGCAGTACCACCCTGGGCGGGTTTGGAACAGATACGCAGTATTTT.